These 20 T cell receptor beta chains came from one sample sequenced in a study of cytomegalovirus exposure and HLA in healthy donors. PCR used 60 Vbeta primers and 13 Jbeta primers. The table came from immunoSEQ multiplex PCR; TCRdb's copy has only in-frame clones and leaves some out. The table lists some 150,000 clones, around nine tenths of them singletons. Sequencing used PBMCs. The receptors here all came from a young woman in good health and CMV-seronegative.

This clone has more than one count but fewer than ten. V and J are TRBV6-1 and TRBJ1-1, with TRBD1 matching over 9 bases. Unmatched junction bases numbered 9, after V lost 6 bases and J lost 7 bases. Germline V CDR1 and CDR2: MNHNS, SASEGT. CDR3 length: 14 amino acids. The CDR3, as DNA: TGTGCCAGCAGAGCCGGACAGGGGATGGGTGAAGCTTTCTTT. Its translation: CASRAGQGMGEAFF.

This clone was observed once. The chain recombines TRBV7-9 with TRBJ1-2; TRBD1 might be the D (5 bases). CDR1 and CDR2 from the germline V gene are SEHNR and FQNEAQ (reference sequence). The CDR3 covers 13 residues. V was cut by 3 bases and J by 1 base, with 6 bases left in between. The DNA for the CDR3 is TGTGCCAGCAGCTTGCAGGGTAACTATGGCTACACCTTC. It encodes CASSLQGNYGYTF.

The genes are TRBV6-5 and TRBJ1-1, with TRBD1 identical over 7 bases. After removal of 6 bases from V and 1 base from J, the junction contained 8 bases not matched to a gene. Germline CDR1 and CDR2: MNHEY and SVGAGI. CDR3 length: 15 residues. As DNA, the CDR3 is TGTGCCAGCAGATCACAGGGGTATGGGAACACTGAAGCTTTCTTT. Its protein is CASRSQGYGNTEAFF.

This clone was detected only once. This chain joins TRBV28 and TRBJ2-5; 9 bases map to TRBD2. J gave up 5 bases and V 6 bases, and 10 bases lay outside the gene matches. Germline CDR1 MDHEN, CDR2 SYDVKM. The CDR3 length is 15 residues. The CDR3 loop is CASRTPGLAQETQYF. The CDR3 DNA is TGTGCCAGCAGGACCCCCGGACTAGCGCAGGAGACCCAGTACTTC.

The chain combines TRBV28 with TRBJ2-7, with 8 bases fitting TRBD2. The germline V gene encodes CDR1 MDHEN and CDR2 SYDVKM. This CDR3 has 12 amino acids. V shed 5 bases, J shed 7 bases, and the junction held 4 bases outside the gene matches. The CDR3 DNA is TGTGCCAGCAGTGCTAGCGGGCGGGAGCAGTACTTC. It is translated as CASSASGREQYF.

The chain recombines TRBV7-7 with TRBJ2-7; D unresolved. There are 14 residues in the CDR3. The V end was cut by 5 bases, the J end by 0 bases, with 11 bases between. Germline loops: CDR1 SSHAT, CDR2 FNYEAQ (reference sequence). The CDR3 sequence: CASSPIQSSYEQYF. CDR3 sequence (DNA): TGTGCCAGCAGCCCGATACAGAGCTCCTACGAGCAGTACTTC.

This clone has only one observation. The chain has TRBV5-1 and TRBJ1-2, with D unresolved. There are 13 residues in the CDR3. Per germline, CDR1 SGHRS and CDR2 YFSETQ. Trimming took off 4 bases at V and 1 base at J, with 8 bases between the two ends. CDR3 nucleotides: TGCGCCAGCAGCGGAGCTGGTAACTATGGCTACACCTTC. Translating gives CASSGAGNYGYTF.

V and J are TRBV19 and TRBJ2-5, with D possibly being TRBD2 (6 bases). V was cut by 8 bases and J by 9 bases, with 13 bases left in between. There are 11 residues in the CDR3. Germline V gene lookup returns CDR1 LNHDA and CDR2 SQIVND (reference sequence). The CDR3 coding sequence is TGTGCCAGTGCCTCTGGAGGGGCCCAGTACTTC. This sequence encodes CASASGGAQYF. Full variable domain (remainder filled in from reference TRBV19 and TRBJ2-5): DGGITQSPKYLFRKEGQNVTLSCEQNLNHDAMYWYRQDPGQGLRLIYYSQIVNDFQKGDIAEGYSVSREKKESFPLTVTSAQKNPTAFYLCASASGGAQYFGPGTRLLVL.

The chain links TRBV29-1 to TRBJ2-7; 7 bases match TRBD1. The CDR3 has 13 residues. Germline loops: CDR1 SQVTM, CDR2 ANQGSEA. V shed 5 bases and J 2 bases; nucleotides not matched to a gene: 6. The chain's CDR3 is CSVRTGSPYEQYF. The CDR3 DNA follows: TGCAGCGTTCGGACAGGTTCCCCCTACGAGCAGTACTTC.

Only a few counts were recorded for this clone. The chain uses TRBV10-1 and TRBJ2-7, with 7 nucleotides matching TRBD2. Germline CDR1 and CDR2: WNHNN and SYGVQD (reference sequence). The CDR3 loop spans 15 amino acids. The V gene end was trimmed by 3 bases and the J gene end by 3 bases; junction bases not matched to a gene: 8. The CDR3 spells CASSEGLAAIYEQYF. CDR3 coding DNA: TGCGCCAGCAGTGAAGGGCTAGCGGCCATCTACGAGCAGTACTTC.

The V gene is TRBV9, the J gene TRBJ1-1, with a weak D call TRBD1 (5 bases). Per the germline V gene, CDR1 is SGDLS and CDR2 is YYNGEE. The CDR3 length is 15 residues. V lost 4 bases and J 2 bases, leaving 15 bases between the germline ends. CDR3 protein: CASSPSGGPNTEAFF. In DNA form, the CDR3 reads TGTGCCAGCAGCCCCTCGGGGGGTCCCAACACTGAAGCTTTCTTT.

The rearrangement uses TRBV9 and TRBJ1-4; perhaps TRBD1 as D (6 bases). From germline, CDR1 is SGDLS and CDR2 YYNGEE. Trimming cost V 3 bases and J 0 bases, with 18 bases left between them. This CDR3 comprises 18 residues. CDR3 nucleotide sequence: TGTGCCAGCAGCGAGGACAGTCCTCTTTTTGCAACTAATGAAAAACTGTTTTTT. Translation gives CASSEDSPLFATNEKLFF.

The count of this clone is one. V and J are TRBV18 and TRBJ1-2, with a weak D call TRBD1 (5 bases). The CDR3 sequence is 14 residues long. Germline V gives CDR1 KGHSH, CDR2 LQKENI. V was shortened by 6 bases and J by 4 bases, with 15 bases between the two germline ends. As DNA, the CDR3 is TGTGCCAGCTCCCCCACGGGGGTGGGCTATGGCTACACCTTC. It codes for CASSPTGVGYGYTF.

The chain employs TRBV6-5 and TRBJ2-7; 15 nucleotides match TRBD2. The CDR3 extends over 15 amino acids. Losses at the gene ends were 6 bases for V and 7 bases for J; bases not matched to a gene: 7. The germline V gene encodes CDR1 MNHEY and CDR2 SVGAGI. In DNA form, the CDR3 reads TGTGCCAGCAGCCCTGGACTAGCGGGGGGGATTGAGCAGTACTTC. Amino acids: CASSPGLAGGIEQYF.

The rearrangement joins TRBV11-2 to TRBJ1-5; a weak D match, TRBD1 (5 bases). This CDR3 has 13 residues. The V gene's germline CDR1 is SGHAT and CDR2 FQNNGV. The V end lost 5 bases, the J end lost 5 bases, and 10 bases lay between the germline ends. The CDR3 reads CASSRDFYQPQHF. The CDR3 bases are TGTGCCAGCAGCCGGGACTTTTATCAGCCCCAGCATTTT.

About this clone itself: Within the sample, other DNA sequences also encode this same CDR3. The chain joins TRBV7-9 to TRBJ2-5; no definite D call. This CDR3 has 13 residues. With 1 base removed from V and 2 bases from J, the gap between germline ends came to 5 bases. The V gene's germline CDR1 is SEHNR and CDR2 FQNEAQ (reference sequence). This CDR3 is CASSLDRQETQYF. CDR3 nucleotide sequence: TGTGCCAGCAGCTTAGACCGGCAAGAGACCCAGTACTTC.

The chain joins TRBV29-1 to TRBJ1-1, with 8 positions matching TRBD1. CDR1 and CDR2 (germline): SQVTM, ANQGSEA. The length of the CDR3 is 13 residues. The V segment lost 5 bases and the J segment 7 bases; nucleotides outside the gene matches: 9. DNA of the CDR3: TGCAGCGTTTCGGACAGGGTTCGAGGTGAAGCTTTCTTT. Translation: CSVSDRVRGEAFF.

The CDR3, as DNA: TGTGCCAGCACCCTCAGTGGTCCGGGAAAATCTAGCACAGATACGCAGTATTTT. This codes for CASTLSGPGKSSTDTQYF. The chain has TRBV2 and TRBJ2-3, with a weak D call TRBD2 (5 bases). The germline V and J ends were trimmed by 7 bases and 0 bases, with 23 bases remaining between them. Germline V CDR1 and CDR2: SNHLY, FYNNEI. There are 18 residues in the CDR3.

As for this clone: Because the CDR3's place on the DNA is in doubt, the DNA is left out and the CDR3 is given as listed by TCRdb. V and J are TRBV2 and TRBJ1-1; the D call in the table, TRBD1, was not verified against the DNA. Germline V lookup: CDR1 SNHLY, CDR2 FYNNEI. A total of 14 residues make up the CDR3, ends included. CDR3 sequence reads: CASSEVRARAEAFF.

This clone was seen once. This chain connects TRBV6-6 to TRBJ2-7, with 9 bases fitting TRBD2. V was pared by 5 bases and J by 4 bases, with 9 bases of the junction left unmatched. Germline values: CDR1 MNHNY, CDR2 SVGAGI (reference sequence). This CDR3 region has 15 residues. This chain's CDR3 is CASSPRLAGYYEQYF. The CDR3 nucleotides are TGTGCCAGCAGTCCTCGGCTAGCGGGATATTACGAGCAGTACTTC.